One sample yielded the 9 T cell receptor beta chains listed below, sequenced in a study of T cell changes during pregnancy in multiple sclerosis (dated by TCRdb to between 2018 and 2020). Library method: the immunoSEQ multiplex PCR assay. TCRdb took over this immuneACCESS table, retaining in-frame rearrangements with V and J assigned. Such tables are incomplete; in checked studies, under half of the missing clones stem from an unresolved V gene, and the remainder is unexplained. The sample table shows approximately 89,000 clones, and about 93% are seen once. 0.7% to 1% of the sample belongs to the ten largest clones. The sample in question was peripheral blood, obtained in the third trimester of pregnancy. Every receptor here comes from a female donor with multiple sclerosis, enrolled in a pregnancy study.

In this sample, this clone turned up a few times. CDR3 amino acids: CASSSIQGQRAFF. The CDR3 region has the DNA TGCGCCAGCAGCTCAATTCAAGGACAGCGAGCTTTCTTT. This sequence joins TRBV5-1 and TRBJ1-1; weak D call: TRBD1 (6 bases). V lost 3 bases to trimming and J lost 10 bases, with 16 bases between them. Germline CDR1 reads SGHRS; CDR2 reads YFSETQ. The CDR3 loop spans 13 amino acids.

Only one count was recorded for this clone. The chain employs TRBV5-1 and TRBJ2-1; D gene ambiguous. Germline values: CDR1 SGHRS, CDR2 YFSETQ. Trimming took 2 bases from V and 2 from J, leaving 11 bases between them. The CDR3 is 15 residues long. The CDR3 region is CASSLGSAAYNEQFF. The CDR3 coding sequence is TGCGCCAGCAGCTTAGGTTCCGCGGCCTACAATGAGCAGTTCTTC.

V and J are TRBV29-1 and TRBJ2-5; perhaps TRBD2 as D (6 bases). This CDR3 is built from 14 residues. Germline V gene lookup returns CDR1 SQVTM and CDR2 ANQGSEA. The V end was cut by 4 bases, the J end by 9 bases, with 21 bases between. CDR3 in amino acids: CSVAPPGLPGAQYF. For the CDR3, the DNA is TGCAGCGTTGCCCCACCGGGACTGCCCGGGGCCCAGTACTTC.

This clone was picked up one time. This rearrangement joins TRBV19 to TRBJ2-2; 9 nucleotides match TRBD1. There are 14 residues in the CDR3. The trim removed 5 bases at V and 5 bases at J, leaving 3 bases unmatched. Per the germline V gene, CDR1 is LNHDA and CDR2 is SQIVND (reference sequence). CDR3 in DNA: TGTGCCAGTAGTCTCGACAGGGGGACCGGGGAGCTGTTTTTT. Protein: CASSLDRGTGELFF.

The gene calls are TRBV28 and TRBJ1-5; no reliable D call. The CDR3 loop spans 13 amino acids. V was pared by 4 bases and J by 0 bases, with 4 bases between. Germline V lookup: CDR1 MDHEN, CDR2 SYDVKM. The CDR3 coding sequence is TGTGCCAGCAGTTACTATAGCAATCAGCCCCAGCATTTT. Protein product: CASSYYSNQPQHF.

This clone has a single count. The V and J genes are TRBV7-9 and TRBJ2-5, with TRBD1 as a possible D gene (6 bases). From germline, CDR1 is SEHNR and CDR2 FQNEAQ (reference sequence). The V and J ends lost 5 bases and 3 bases respectively, with 13 bases between them. The CDR3 runs 14 residues. The CDR3 DNA sequence: TGTGCCAGCAGCGGCCGGACAGAGGAAGAGACCCAGTACTTC. As protein: CASSGRTEEETQYF.

The CDR3: CASSLVLAGYQETQYF. In nucleotides, the CDR3 is TGTGCCAGCAGCTTGGTCCTAGCGGGGTACCAAGAGACCCAGTACTTC. This chain links TRBV5-4 with TRBJ2-5; 9 positions match TRBD2. Trimming took 0 bases from V and 0 from J; bases not matched to a gene: 3. There are 16 residues in the CDR3. The V gene's germline CDR1 is SGHNT and CDR2 YYREEE (reference sequence).

The chain recombines TRBV19 with TRBJ2-7, with D possibly being TRBD2 (5 bases). The CDR3 is 17 amino acids. Trimming took off 6 bases at V and 2 bases at J, with 23 bases between the two ends. CDR1 is LNHDA, CDR2 SQIVND, per germline (reference sequence). The CDR3 loop reads CASRPREGHLETYEQYF. CDR3 in DNA: TGTGCCAGTAGACCCCGTGAGGGCCATTTAGAGACCTACGAGCAGTACTTC. The variable domain in full, with the rest retrieved from reference TRBV19 and TRBJ2-7, is DGGITQSPKYLFRKEGQNVTLSCEQNLNHDAMYWYRQDPGQGLRLIYYSQIVNDFQKGDIAEGYSVSREKKESFPLTVTSAQKNPTAFYLCASRPREGHLETYEQYFGPGTRLTVT.

This clone has a handful of counts. CDR3 sequence reads: CASSLVRVGTEAFF. In DNA, the CDR3 is TGTGCCAGCAGCTTGGTGAGGGTGGGAACTGAAGCTTTCTTT. This chain links TRBV5-6 with TRBJ1-1, with no clear D. Germline CDR1 and CDR2: SGHDT and YYEEEE. The CDR3 contains 14 residues. V lost 0 bases and J 5 bases, leaving 11 bases between the germline ends.